A selection of T cell receptor beta chains follows, all from one sample in a study of blood T cell repertoires in COVID-19. Profiling relied on immunoSEQ multiplex PCR, and the TCRdb table lists in-frame clones only, not all of them. The sample includes 120,000 or so clones, about four fifths of them seen just once. Sequenced material: peripheral blood. The receptors stem from a man aged 60-69 years with active or convalescent COVID-19. Each CDR3 is given with its conserved first and last residue. D genes are given only for firm matches. Not all rows give a size; the values are once, few, many and, for expanded clones, a class.

V	size	D	J	DNA	CDR3
TRBV2	NA	TRBD1	TRBJ2-7	TGTGCCAGCAGTTTGGACAGGGATAACGAGCAGTACTTC	CASSLDRDNEQYF
TRBV28	NA	TRBD1	TRBJ2-7	TGTGCCAGCAGTTTCCCGTCACAGGGGGCGCTTCGCTACGAGCAGTACTTC	CASSFPSQGALRYEQYF
TRBV7-2	once	NA	TRBJ2-1	TGTGCCAGCAGCTTAGAAGCAGGTGAGCAGTTCTTC	CASSLEAGEQFF
TRBV9	NA	TRBD1	TRBJ2-5	TGTGCCAGCAGCTATCCGGGACAGGGTTCCCAAGAGACCCAGTACTTC	CASSYPGQGSQETQYF
TRBV28	few	NA	TRBJ2-7	TGTGCCAGCAGCCGCCTTATGAGGGAGCAGTACTTC	CASSRLMREQYF
TRBV21-1	many	NA	TRBJ2-7	TGTGCCAGCCCAGATTTTATTACCTACGAGCAGTACTTC	CASPDFITYEQYF
TRBV18	NA	NA	TRBJ2-5	TGTGCCAGCTCACCACGGGAGCGAGAGACCCAGTACTTC	CASSPRERETQYF
TRBV19	NA	TRBD1	TRBJ2-5	TGTGCCACAAAATCCGGGACAGGGGGCGCAGAGACCCAGTACTTC	CATKSGTGGAETQYF
TRBV6-2/TRBV6-3	NA	TRBD1	TRBJ2-5	TGTGCCAGCAGTCATTCGTTCCGGACAGGGGGGCAAGAGACCCAGTACTTC	CASSHSFRTGGQETQYF
TRBV3-1/TRBV3-2	few	TRBD1	TRBJ2-7	TGTGCCAGCAGAGGACAGGGGCCCTACGAGCAGTACTTC	CASRGQGPYEQYF
TRBV29-1	NA	TRBD1	TRBJ1-2	TGCAGCGTCTTCGGACAGGGCGGTGGCTACACCTTC	CSVFGQGGGYTF
TRBV7-9	NA	NA	TRBJ1-5	TGTGCCAGCAGCTTGATCGCGGATCAGCCCCAGCATTTT	CASSLIADQPQHF
TRBV7-2	NA	TRBD2	TRBJ2-3	TGTGCCAGCAGCTTAGGGGGACTAGCACTCCATACGCAGTATTTT	CASSLGGLALHTQYF
TRBV7-9	NA	NA	TRBJ2-3	TGTGCCAGCAGCCGAAAACAGGGTTTCTTAGATACGCAGTATTTT	CASSRKQGFLDTQYF
TRBV24-1	NA	NA	TRBJ2-3	TGTGCTACCGAGGCTCGAGATACGCAGTATTTT	CATEARDTQYF
TRBV9	NA	NA	TRBJ2-1	TGTGCCAGCAGCGACGGGACTGTTTACAATGAGCAGTTCTTC	CASSDGTVYNEQFF
TRBV4-3	NA	TRBD2	TRBJ2-1	TGCGCCAGCAGCCATCGGGGGGGTGAGCAGTTCTTC	CASSHRGGEQFF
TRBV9	NA	TRBD2	TRBJ2-1	TGTGCCAGCAGCGTAGGAAGGGGTGGACTAGCGGGAGACAATGAGCAGTTCTTC	CASSVGRGGLAGDNEQFF
TRBV19	few	TRBD2	TRBJ2-3	TGTGCCAGTAGTGGGACTAGCCATCCTAGCACAGATACGCAGTATTTT	CASSGTSHPSTDTQYF
TRBV20-1	few	NA	TRBJ2-7	TGCAGTGCCGTAGGGGACAAGCAGTACTTC	CSAVGDKQYF
TRBV18	once	TRBD1	TRBJ2-2	TGTGCCAGCTCAGAGGACAGGGACACCGGGGAGCTGTTTTTT	CASSEDRDTGELFF
TRBV7-8	NA	NA	TRBJ2-7	TGTGCCAGCAGCTTAGCCCTATACGAGCAGTACTTC	CASSLALYEQYF
TRBV7-9	few	TRBD1	TRBJ1-1	TGTGCCAGCATCCCGGGACAGGGGGGACAGACTGAAGCTTTCTTT	CASIPGQGGQTEAFF
TRBV5-1	NA	TRBD1	TRBJ2-7	TGCGCCAGCAGCTTGGCGGGACAGATATCCTACGAGCAGTACTTC	CASSLAGQISYEQYF
TRBV6-5	NA	NA	TRBJ2-3	TGTGCCAGCTCAGGCAGGGGCCTGGCAGATACGCAGTATTTT	CASSGRGLADTQYF
TRBV28	NA	NA	TRBJ2-7	TGTGCCAGCGTCCGGGGGAGCTCCTACGAGCAGTACTTC	CASVRGSSYEQYF
TRBV19	NA	NA	TRBJ1-5	TGTGCCAGTAGAAATGGAGGTTCCAGCAATCAGCCCCAGCATTTT	CASRNGGSSNQPQHF
TRBV5-1	NA	TRBD2	TRBJ2-1	TGCGCCAGCTCTGCAGGAAGCGGGACCCAACTAAACAATGAGCAGTTCTTC	CASSAGSGTQLNNEQFF
TRBV7-2	once	TRBD1	TRBJ2-2	TGTGCCAGCAGCTTAGTCCAGGGGGCCGGGGAGCTGTTTTTT	CASSLVQGAGELFF
TRBV28	NA	NA	TRBJ1-2	TGTGCCAGCAGTATCCGGAGTAACTATGGCTACACCTTC	CASSIRSNYGYTF
TRBV28	NA	TRBD1	TRBJ1-6	TGTGCCAGCAGTTTGGGACAGACTAATTCACCCCTCCACTTT	CASSLGQTNSPLHF
TRBV6-5	NA	NA	TRBJ2-5	TGTGCCAGCAGTTACGGGGCAGGGGTAGAAGAGACCCAGTACTTC	CASSYGAGVEETQYF
TRBV6-2/TRBV6-3	NA	NA	TRBJ2-7	TGTGCCAGCAGTTACTCGTTCAAGGGGGATTCACGAAAATACGAGCAGTACTTC	CASSYSFKGDSRKYEQYF
TRBV7-3	NA	NA	TRBJ2-7	TGTGCCAGCAGCTTAACTCGGGGGGCTTTCTACGAGCAGTACTTC	CASSLTRGAFYEQYF
TRBV3-1/TRBV3-2	NA	TRBD2	TRBJ2-3	TGTGCCAGCAGCCATGGGTTAGCGGGAGGCTCAGATACGCAGTATTTT	CASSHGLAGGSDTQYF
TRBV24-1	NA	NA	TRBJ1-4	TGTGCCACCAGTGACCCCGGGATAGTGGGAAAACTGTTTTTT	CATSDPGIVGKLFF
TRBV7-2	NA	TRBD2	TRBJ2-1	TGTGCCAGCAGCTTAGGCCTAGCGGGAGGGGGTGAGCAGTTCTTC	CASSLGLAGGGEQFF
TRBV20-1	NA	NA	TRBJ2-7	TGCAGTGCAGACAGGTTGGGTTTGTACTTC	CSADRLGLYF
TRBV4-1	NA	NA	TRBJ2-1	TGCGCCAGCAGCCAAGTACGGGAGTTAATTAATGAGCAGTTCTTC	CASSQVRELINEQFF
TRBV5-6	NA	NA	TRBJ1-1	TGTGCCAGCAGCATGGACGCCGGGCGGGCTGAAGCTTTCTTT	CASSMDAGRAEAFF
TRBV18	NA	TRBD2	TRBJ2-2	TGTGCCAGCTCCCTCGACAGACTAGCGGAGTACACCGGGGAGCTGTTTTTT	CASSLDRLAEYTGELFF
TRBV7-2	NA	NA	TRBJ2-7	TGTGCCAGCAGCTTCCCAGGTTACGCCTACGAGCAGTACTTC	CASSFPGYAYEQYF
TRBV15	NA	TRBD2	TRBJ2-3	TGTGCCACCAGCCCACGGGGGGATGAGGATACGCAGTATTTT	CATSPRGDEDTQYF
TRBV6-2/TRBV6-3	NA	NA	TRBJ1-1	TGTGCCAGCAGTTACGGGGGGTTGGGCACTGAAGCTTTCTTT	CASSYGGLGTEAFF